Only a few counts were recorded for the clone carrying this T cell receptor (beta chain). Using RNA transcripts as the source, TCR beta CDR3 regions were amplified. The TCR CDR3 was amplified in a first-round RT-PCR using the HTBI primer set. TCRdb reanalysed the multiplex PCR reads using MiXCR and keeps one entry per CDR3 protein. The table lists 250,000 or so distinct CDR3 sequences, nearly 15% of them singletons. The sample originates from a study of T cells in Graves' hyperthyroidism and ophthalmopathy. Patients with uncontrolled infections, other autoimmune diseases, pregnancy or lactation were excluded. Germline loops: CDR1 SGHTA, CDR2 FQGTGA. This CDR3 is 11 amino acids long. V was shortened by 5 bases and J by 9 bases, with 8 bases between the two germline ends.

The source material was blood. This clonotype was obtained from a woman between 50 and 59 years old with Graves' hyperthyroidism that later progressed to Graves' ophthalmopathy. This chain links TRBV7-3 with TRBJ1-5; D gene ambiguous. As DNA, the CDR3 is TGTGCCAGCAGCCCCCCCCGGCCCCAGCATTTT. This codes for CASSPPRPQHF. The full variable domain, in which reference TRBV7-3 and TRBJ1-5 provide the parts outside the CDR3, is GAGVSQTPSNKVTEKGKYVELRCDPISGHTALYWYRQSLGQGPEFLIYFQGTGAADDSGLPNDRFFAVRPEGSVSTLKIQRTERGDSAVYLCASSPPRPQHFGDGTRLSIL.